This T cell receptor beta chain was observed in a study of naive and memory T cell subsets. Study observations and caveats: RNA-based TCR counts may shift with T cell activation and differentiation. Possibly reflecting memory cells re-expressing CD45RA, a few larger clonotypes occurred in naive repertoires, especially CD8.

Germline V gene lookup returns CDR1 SNHLY and CDR2 FYNNEI. The ends lost 1 base at V and 1 base at J; junction bases unmatched: 1. This CDR3 is built from 16 residues. Cells stained for CD3, CD4, CD8, CD45RA, CD27 and viability were sorted into four CD45RA/CD27 subsets. Both TRBC1 and TRBC2 were covered by a beta constant-region primer of two equimolar oligonucleotides. The ligated cDNA underwent four PCR rounds using SP2 and nested alpha and beta constant-region primers. An oligonucleotide with the SP2 primer and a 12-nucleotide UMI was ligated to the cDNA 3' end. Via MiXCR, TCRdb re-called the UMI-ligation and nested PCR reads, giving one row per CDR3 protein. The sample yields about 160,000 distinct CDR3 sequences, approximately 22% seen once. On this clonotype: Its antigen is not known.

The clonotype was recovered from a human donor in good health. This chain links TRBV2 with TRBJ2-4, with 10 bases identical to TRBD1. The sequenced sample was naive CD4+ T cells from blood. The CDR3 reads CASSEEGQGAKNIQYF. The DNA for the CDR3 is TGTGCCAGCAGTGAAGAGGGACAGGGGGCCAAAAACATTCAGTACTTC. The variable domain in full, with the rest retrieved from reference TRBV2 and TRBJ2-4, is EPEVTQTPSHQVTQMGQEVILRCVPISNHLYFYWYRQILGQKVEFLVSFYNNEISEKSEIFDDQFSVERPDGSNFTLKIRSTKLEDSAMYFCASSEEGQGAKNIQYFGAGTRLSVL.